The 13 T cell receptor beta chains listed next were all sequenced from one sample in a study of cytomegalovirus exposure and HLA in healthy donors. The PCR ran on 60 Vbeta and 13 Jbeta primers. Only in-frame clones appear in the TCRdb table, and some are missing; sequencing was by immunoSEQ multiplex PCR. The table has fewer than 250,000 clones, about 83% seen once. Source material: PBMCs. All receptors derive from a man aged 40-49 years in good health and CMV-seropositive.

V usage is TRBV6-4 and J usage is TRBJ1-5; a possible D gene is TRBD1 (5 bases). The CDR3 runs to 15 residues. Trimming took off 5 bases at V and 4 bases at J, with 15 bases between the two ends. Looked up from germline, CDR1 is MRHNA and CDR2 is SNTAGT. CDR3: CASSPAEGTNQPQHF. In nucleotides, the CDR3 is TGTGCCAGCAGTCCCGCGGAGGGGACTAATCAGCCCCAGCATTTT.

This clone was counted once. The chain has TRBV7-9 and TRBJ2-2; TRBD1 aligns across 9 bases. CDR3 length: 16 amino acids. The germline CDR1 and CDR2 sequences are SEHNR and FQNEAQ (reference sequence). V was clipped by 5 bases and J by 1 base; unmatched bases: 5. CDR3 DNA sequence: TGTGCCAGCAGCCTTCCGGGACAGGGGAACACCGGGGAGCTGTTTTTT. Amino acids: CASSLPGQGNTGELFF.

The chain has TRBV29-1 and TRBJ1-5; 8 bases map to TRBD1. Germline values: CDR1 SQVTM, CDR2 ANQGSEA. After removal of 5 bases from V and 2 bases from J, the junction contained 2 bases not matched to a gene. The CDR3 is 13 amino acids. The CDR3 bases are TGCAGCGTTTCGACAGGGGGCAATCAGCCCCAGCATTTT. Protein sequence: CSVSTGGNQPQHF.

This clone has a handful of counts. The CDR3 DNA reads TGTGCCAGCAGTTTCACCCGACAGGGGGCCCAGCATTTT. Its protein is CASSFTRQGAQHF. This chain joins TRBV6-5 and TRBJ1-5; TRBD1 aligns across 9 bases. This CDR3 is built from 13 residues. With 4 bases clipped from V and 11 bases from J, the junction kept 6 bases outside the gene matches. The V gene's germline CDR1 is MNHEY and CDR2 SVGAGI.

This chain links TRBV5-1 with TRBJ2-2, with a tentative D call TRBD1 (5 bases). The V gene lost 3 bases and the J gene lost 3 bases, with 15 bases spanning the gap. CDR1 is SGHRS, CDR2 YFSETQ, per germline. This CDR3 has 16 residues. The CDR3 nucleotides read TGCGCCAGCAGCTCTACCAACAGGTTGGACACCGGGGAGCTGTTTTTT. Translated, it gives CASSSTNRLDTGELFF.

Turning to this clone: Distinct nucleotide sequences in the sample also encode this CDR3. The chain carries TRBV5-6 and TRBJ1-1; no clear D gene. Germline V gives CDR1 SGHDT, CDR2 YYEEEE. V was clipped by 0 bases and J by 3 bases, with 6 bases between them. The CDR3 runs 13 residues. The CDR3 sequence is CASSLGRDTEAFF. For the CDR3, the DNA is TGTGCCAGCAGCTTGGGGCGGGACACTGAAGCTTTCTTT.

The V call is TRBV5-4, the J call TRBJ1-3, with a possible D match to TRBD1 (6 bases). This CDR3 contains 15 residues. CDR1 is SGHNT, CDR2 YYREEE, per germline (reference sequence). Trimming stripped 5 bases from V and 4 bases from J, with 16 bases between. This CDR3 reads CASSTPGVSGNTIYF. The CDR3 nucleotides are TGTGCCAGCAGTACCCCAGGGGTATCGGGAAACACCATATATTTT.

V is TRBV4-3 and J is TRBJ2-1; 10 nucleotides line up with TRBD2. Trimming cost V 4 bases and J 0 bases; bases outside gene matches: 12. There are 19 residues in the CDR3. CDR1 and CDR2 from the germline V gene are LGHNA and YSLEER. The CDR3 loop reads CASSLQPASGGSSYNEQFF. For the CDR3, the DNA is TGCGCCAGCAGCCTCCAACCGGCTAGCGGGGGTAGCTCCTACAATGAGCAGTTCTTC.

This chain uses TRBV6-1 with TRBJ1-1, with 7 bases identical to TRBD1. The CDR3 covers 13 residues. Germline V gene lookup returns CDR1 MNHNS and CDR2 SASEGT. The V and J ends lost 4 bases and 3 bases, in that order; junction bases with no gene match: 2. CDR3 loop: CASSVQGYTEAFF. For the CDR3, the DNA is TGTGCCAGCAGTGTACAGGGGTACACTGAAGCTTTCTTT.

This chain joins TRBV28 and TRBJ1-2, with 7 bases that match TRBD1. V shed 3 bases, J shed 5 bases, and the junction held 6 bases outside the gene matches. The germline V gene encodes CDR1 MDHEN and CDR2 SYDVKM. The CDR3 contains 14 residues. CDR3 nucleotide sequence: TGTGCCAGCAGTTTTAGGGGGCGGAATTATGGCTACACCTTC. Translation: CASSFRGRNYGYTF.

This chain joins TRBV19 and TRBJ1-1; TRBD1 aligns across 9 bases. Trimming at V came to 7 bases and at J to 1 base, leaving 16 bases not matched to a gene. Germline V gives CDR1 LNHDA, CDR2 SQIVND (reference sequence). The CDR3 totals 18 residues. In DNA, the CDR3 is TGTGCCAGTACTTATCGGCGGGACAGGGATGCGGCGAACACTGAAGCTTTCTTT. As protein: CASTYRRDRDAANTEAFF.

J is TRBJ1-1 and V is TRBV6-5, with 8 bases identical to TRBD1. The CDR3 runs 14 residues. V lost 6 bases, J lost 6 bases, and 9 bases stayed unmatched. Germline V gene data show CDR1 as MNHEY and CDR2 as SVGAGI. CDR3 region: CASRMDRVGPEAFF. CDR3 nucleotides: TGTGCCAGCAGAATGGACAGGGTGGGACCTGAAGCTTTCTTT.

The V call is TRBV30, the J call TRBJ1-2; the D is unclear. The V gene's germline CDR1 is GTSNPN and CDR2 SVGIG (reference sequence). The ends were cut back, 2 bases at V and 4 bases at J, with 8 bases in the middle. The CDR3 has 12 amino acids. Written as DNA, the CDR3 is TGTGCCTGGAGTACGGGATCCTATGGCTACACCTTC. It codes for CAWSTGSYGYTF.